Below are 20 T cell receptor beta chains sequenced from a single sample in a study of cytomegalovirus exposure and HLA in healthy donors. The PCR had 60 Vbeta and 13 Jbeta primers. TCRdb's copy holds only in-frame clones and misses some; the assay was immunoSEQ multiplex PCR. The repertoire holds 90,000 to 100,000 clones, with around 77% as singletons. Sequencing was carried out using PBMCs. These receptors came from a female donor in good health and CMV-seronegative.

The genes are TRBV5-4 and TRBJ1-1; TRBD1 might be the D (6 bases). The CDR3 spans 15 residues. Trimming shortened V by 4 bases and J by 1 base, and 14 bases separated the two germline ends. CDR1 is SGHNT, CDR2 YYREEE, per germline (reference sequence). CDR3: CASSGPRTANTEAFF. DNA of the CDR3: TGTGCCAGCAGCGGGCCCAGGACAGCGAACACTGAAGCTTTCTTT.

In this sample, this clone turned up a few times. V gene TRBV6-1 combines with J gene TRBJ1-2; 7 positions match TRBD1. CDR3 size: 13 residues. The junction had 3 bases not matched to a gene; V was cut back by 6 bases and J by 2 bases. Germline loops: CDR1 MNHNS, CDR2 SASEGT. The CDR3 is CASSVQGNYGYTF. The CDR3 DNA sequence: TGTGCCAGCAGCGTACAGGGGAACTATGGCTACACCTTC.

The chain links TRBV7-9 to TRBJ1-1; D is undetermined. The V end lost 5 bases, the J end lost 0 bases, and 10 bases lay between the germline ends. The V gene's germline CDR1 is SEHNR and CDR2 FQNEAQ (reference sequence). The CDR3 is 14 residues long. CDR3 sequence: CASSVTEVNTEAFF. DNA of the CDR3: TGTGCCAGCAGCGTGACCGAGGTGAACACTGAAGCTTTCTTT.

The chain has TRBV4-1 and TRBJ2-1, with 12 bases lining up with TRBD1. Per the germline V gene, CDR1 is MGHRA and CDR2 is YSYEKL. The length of the CDR3 is 15 residues. J lost 6 bases, V lost 3 bases, and 3 bases had no gene match. The CDR3 sequence is CASSHPGQGANEQFF. Written as DNA, the CDR3 is TGCGCCAGCAGCCACCCGGGACAGGGGGCCAATGAGCAGTTCTTC.

This rearrangement joins TRBV2 to TRBJ1-2; 7 nucleotides agree with TRBD1. The CDR3 spans 13 residues. Germline CDR1 reads SNHLY; CDR2 reads FYNNEI. The junction had 4 bases not matched to a gene; V was cut back by 1 base and J by 8 bases. CDR3 coding DNA: TGTGCCAGCAGTGAAGAGGGGGCGGGAGGCTACACCTTC. Encoded protein: CASSEEGAGGYTF. The full variable domain, rest sourced from reference TRBV2 and TRBJ1-2, is EPEVTQTPSHQVTQMGQEVILRCVPISNHLYFYWYRQILGQKVEFLVSFYNNEISEKSEIFDDQFSVERPDGSNFTLKIRSTKLEDSAMYFCASSEEGAGGYTFGSGTRLTVV.

This chain uses TRBV6-1 with TRBJ1-2; possibly TRBD1 for D (6 bases). CDR1 MNHNS and CDR2 SASEGT come from the germline V gene. V lost 6 bases and J lost 14, with 25 bases in between. The CDR3 extends over 14 amino acids. CDR3 bases: TGTGCCAGCAGGGAACAGGGAAGTTCTCCTCTCTCTACCTTC. Translating it yields CASREQGSSPLSTF.

This clone was found once. The rearrangement joins TRBV30 to TRBJ1-2; 9 bases map to TRBD1. J gave up 2 bases and V 4 bases, and 5 bases lay outside the gene matches. The V gene's germline CDR1 is GTSNPN and CDR2 SVGIG (reference sequence). The CDR3 runs 14 residues. The CDR3 DNA is TGTGCCTGGACGCACGACAGGGGGAACTATGGCTACACCTTC. Translated: CAWTHDRGNYGYTF.

This sequence joins TRBV10-3 and TRBJ2-5; 10 nucleotides agree with TRBD2. The CDR3 covers 16 residues. Germline V CDR1 and CDR2: ENHRY, SYGVKD. Losses at the gene ends were 5 bases for V and 2 bases for J; bases not matched to a gene: 8. The CDR3 protein is CAISQGSGRGQETQYF. The CDR3 coding sequence is TGTGCCATCAGTCAAGGGAGCGGGAGGGGGCAAGAGACCCAGTACTTC.

The chain employs TRBV21-1 and TRBJ2-7; the listed D gene, TRBD1, was not tested against the DNA. TRBV21-1 is given as a pseudogene. The CDR3 is 15 amino acids. In nucleotides, the CDR3 is TGTGCCAGCAGGCTAATGGGACAGACACGTCGCGAGCAGTACTTC. This gives the protein CASRLMGQTRREQYF.

Here the CDR3 reads CASSLPTGPYDVYEQYF. CDR3 nucleotides: TGTGCCAGCAGCCTACCGACAGGCCCTTACGATGTCTACGAGCAGTACTTC. The rearrangement joins TRBV11-3 to TRBJ2-7, with a possible D match to TRBD1 (6 bases). The CDR3 totals 17 residues. Germline V gene sequence: CDR1 SGHNT, CDR2 YENEEA. The ends were cut back, 5 bases at V and 3 bases at J, with 23 bases in the middle.

The chain recombines TRBV27 with TRBJ1-3; 7 nucleotides match TRBD1. CDR1 MNHEY and CDR2 SMNVEV come from the germline V gene (reference sequence). This CDR3 is 15 amino acids long. With 7 bases clipped from V and 7 bases from J, the junction kept 13 bases outside the gene matches. Written as DNA, the CDR3 is TGTGCCAGCAAAAATGGACAGGCCGCGGGGAACACCATATATTTT. Translation: CASKNGQAAGNTIYF.

The gene calls are TRBV28 and TRBJ1-1; tentatively, D is TRBD1 (5 bases). Trimming pared 3 bases from V and 1 base from J, leaving 6 bases between. Germline CDR1 MDHEN, CDR2 SYDVKM. This CDR3 comprises 13 residues. Here the CDR3 DNA reads TGTGCCAGCAGTTTGGGGGGGAACACTGAAGCTTTCTTT. This gives the protein CASSLGGNTEAFF.

About this clone itself: Since the CDR3 does not end with the conserved phenylalanine or tryptophan, this likely comes from a read error. V usage is TRBV4-2 and J usage is TRBJ1-2; D gene uncertain. The CDR3 contains 12 residues. From germline, CDR1 is LGHNA and CDR2 YNFKEQ. V lost 1 base and J 2 bases, leaving 2 bases between the germline ends. CDR3 DNA: TGTGCCAGCAGCCAAGCGAACTATGGCTACACCCTC. Its protein is CASSQANYGYTL.

V is TRBV5-1 and J is TRBJ2-2, with D possibly TRBD2 on 6 matching bases. Trimming cost V 0 bases and J 6 bases, with 12 bases left between them. The germline CDR1 and CDR2 sequences are SGHRS and YFSETQ. The CDR3 is 15 amino acids. The CDR3 is CASSLDGSGSGELFF. DNA of the CDR3: TGCGCCAGCAGCTTGGACGGGAGTGGATCCGGGGAGCTGTTTTTT.

V and J are TRBV30 and TRBJ2-2, with TRBD1 as a possible D gene (7 bases). This CDR3 is 14 amino acids long. Trimming took 4 bases from V and 4 from J, leaving 13 bases between them. Germline-derived CDR1 and CDR2 are GTSNPN and SVGIG (reference sequence). DNA of the CDR3: TGTGCCTGGAAACAGGGGAGGATCACCGGGGAGCTGTTTTTT. Translating gives CAWKQGRITGELFF.

This clone is a singleton in its sample. The chain carries TRBV6-1 and TRBJ1-5, with D possibly TRBD1 on 6 matching bases. The ends were cut back, 3 bases at V and 3 bases at J, with 15 bases in the middle. The CDR3 runs to 16 residues. Germline CDR1 MNHNS, CDR2 SASEGT. CDR3 amino acids: CASSDRRGADNQPQHF. As DNA, the CDR3 is TGTGCCAGCAGTGACCGTCGGGGGGCCGACAATCAGCCCCAGCATTTT.

This chain links TRBV11-2 with TRBJ1-1, with D tentatively TRBD1 (5 bases). The CDR3 runs to 16 residues. The V end was cut by 0 bases, the J end by 5 bases, with 16 bases between. Germline V gene data show CDR1 as SGHAT and CDR2 as FQNNGV. CDR3 nucleotides: TGTGCCAGCAGCTTAGAGTTCCCGGGACTTCTTACTGAAGCTTTCTTT. This encodes CASSLEFPGLLTEAFF.

This clone occurred once. V gene TRBV9 combines with J gene TRBJ1-1, with TRBD1 identical over 8 bases. This CDR3 region has 14 residues. Germline V gives CDR1 SGDLS, CDR2 YYNGEE. V lost 0 bases, J lost 9 bases, and 7 bases stayed unmatched. The CDR3 region is CASSVGGGQVQAFF. The CDR3 DNA follows: TGTGCCAGCAGCGTAGGAGGGGGACAGGTTCAAGCTTTCTTT.

This clone appeared a few times. The gene calls are TRBV29-1 and TRBJ1-2; D ambiguous. The CDR3 length is 11 residues. V was pared by 4 bases and J by 1 base, with 4 bases between. Germline assignment: CDR1 SQVTM and CDR2 ANQGSEA. This CDR3 is CSVAVNYGYTF. Written as DNA, the CDR3 is TGCAGCGTTGCTGTTAACTATGGCTACACCTTC.

This sequence joins TRBV6-1 and TRBJ2-7; 13 bases align to TRBD2. Trimming cost V 6 bases and J 4 bases; bases outside gene matches: 6. CDR1 and CDR2 from the germline V gene are MNHNS and SASEGT. This CDR3 comprises 15 residues. CDR3 in amino acids: CASSLRTSGRYEQYF. The CDR3 DNA follows: TGTGCCAGCAGCCTGAGGACTAGCGGGAGATACGAGCAGTACTTC.